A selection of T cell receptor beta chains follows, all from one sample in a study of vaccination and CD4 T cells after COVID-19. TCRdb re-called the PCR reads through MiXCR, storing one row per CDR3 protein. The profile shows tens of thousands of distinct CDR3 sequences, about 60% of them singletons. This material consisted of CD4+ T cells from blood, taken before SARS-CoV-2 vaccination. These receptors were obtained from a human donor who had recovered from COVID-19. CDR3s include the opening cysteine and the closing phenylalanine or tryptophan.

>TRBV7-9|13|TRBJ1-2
CASSPERDYGYTF
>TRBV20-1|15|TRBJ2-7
CSARDISQGRGEQYF
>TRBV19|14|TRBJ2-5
CASRPAGGIETQYF
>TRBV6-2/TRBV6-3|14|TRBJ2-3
CASKGGRLTDTQYF
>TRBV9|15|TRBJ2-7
CASSVDSGFSYEQYF
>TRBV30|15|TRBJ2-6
CAWGVSGSGANVLTF
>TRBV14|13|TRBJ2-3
CASSQGGPDTQYF
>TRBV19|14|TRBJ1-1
CASSIRGGGTEAFF
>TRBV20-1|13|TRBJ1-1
CSARDSMNTEAFF
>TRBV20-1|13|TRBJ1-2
CSAGDRVKYGYTF
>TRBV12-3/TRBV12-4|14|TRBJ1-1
CASSLTVMNTEAFF
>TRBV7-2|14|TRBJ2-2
CASSLRQNTGELFF
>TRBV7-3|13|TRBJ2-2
CASSPRAYGELFF
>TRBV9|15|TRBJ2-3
CASSVVAGGTDTQYF
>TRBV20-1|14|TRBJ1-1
CSARDDRQDTEAFF
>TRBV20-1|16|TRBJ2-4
CSARGPGGWSKNIQYF
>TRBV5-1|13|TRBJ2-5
CASSRIIQETQYF
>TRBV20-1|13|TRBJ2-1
CSSSAPGLNEQFF
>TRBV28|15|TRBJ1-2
CASSFMGEGSYGYTF
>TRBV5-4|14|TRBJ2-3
CASSFGRYTDTQYF
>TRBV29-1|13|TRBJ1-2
CSVEGGRRYGYTF
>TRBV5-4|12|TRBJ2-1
CASSPHPDEQFF
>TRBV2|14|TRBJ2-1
CASSVWRQNNEQFF
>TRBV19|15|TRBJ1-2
CASSISGRPNYGYTF
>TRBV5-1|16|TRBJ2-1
CASSPGDGASYNEQFF
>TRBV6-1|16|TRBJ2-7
CASSEAGGAGSHEQYF
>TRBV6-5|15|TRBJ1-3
CASSWQTGSGNTIYF
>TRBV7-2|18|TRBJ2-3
CASSTRRTSGTYTDTQYF
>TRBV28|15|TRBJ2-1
CASNPWGGGHNEQFF
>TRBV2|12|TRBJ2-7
CASSDRAYEQYF
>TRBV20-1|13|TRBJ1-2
CSASRQQLRGYTF
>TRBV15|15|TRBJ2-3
CATRQGESHTDTQYF
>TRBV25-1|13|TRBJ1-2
CASRQGGLYGYTF
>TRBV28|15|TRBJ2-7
CASSFMDPPSYEQYF
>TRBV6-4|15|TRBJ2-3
CASRASGIPTDTQYF
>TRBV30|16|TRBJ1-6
CAWSIARTVYNSPLHF
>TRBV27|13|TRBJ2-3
CASRSGSTDTQYF
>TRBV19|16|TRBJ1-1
CASIRGGFMVNTEAFF
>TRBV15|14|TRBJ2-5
CATSSRGRQETQYF
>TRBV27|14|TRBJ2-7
CASRTEAGGYEQYF
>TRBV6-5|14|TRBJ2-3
CASSSRTGRDTQYF
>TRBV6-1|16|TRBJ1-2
CASSRSPGPTMISCTF
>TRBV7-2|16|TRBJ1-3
CASSLATGGSGNTIYF
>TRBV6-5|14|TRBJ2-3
CASSYSDRGDTQYF
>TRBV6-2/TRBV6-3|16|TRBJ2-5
CASSYGGRAVGETQYF
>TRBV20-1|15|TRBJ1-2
CSARPPGQGKHGYTF